The 24 T cell receptor beta chains listed next were all sequenced from one sample in a study of cytomegalovirus exposure and HLA in healthy donors. The PCR used 60 Vbeta and 13 Jbeta primers. TCRdb's table, derived via immunoSEQ multiplex PCR, lists solely in-frame clones and lacks some. This sample has some 91,000 clones, with around 67% found just once. The material sequenced was PBMCs. Receptors were obtained from a human donor in good health.

The rearrangement joins TRBV9 to TRBJ2-2, with a possible D match to TRBD1 (6 bases). Germline V lookup: CDR1 SGDLS, CDR2 YYNGEE. Trimming left V 0 bases short and J 0 bases short, with 18 bases between. The CDR3 consists of 19 residues. The CDR3 loop is CASSVVETGGFANTGELFF. For the CDR3, the DNA is TGTGCCAGCAGCGTAGTGGAGACAGGCGGTTTCGCGAACACCGGGGAGCTGTTTTTT.

The rearrangement links TRBV7-9 to TRBJ1-1; TRBD1 matches 9 bases. CDR1 is SEHNR, CDR2 FQNEAQ, per germline (reference sequence). This CDR3 is built from 14 residues. The junction had 1 base not matched to a gene; V was cut back by 5 bases and J by 0 bases. The DNA of the CDR3 is TGTGCCAGCAGCGGACAGGGGATGAACACTGAAGCTTTCTTT. It is translated as CASSGQGMNTEAFF.

This chain joins TRBV10-3 and TRBJ1-5, with 7 bases lining up with TRBD1. The CDR3 is 14 residues long. The germline gives CDR1 ENHRY, CDR2 SYGVKD. V lost 2 bases, J lost 5 bases, and 3 bases stayed unmatched. The CDR3 protein is CAISENRGDQPQHF. The CDR3 DNA reads TGTGCCATCAGTGAGAACAGGGGAGATCAGCCCCAGCATTTT.

The J gene is TRBJ2-7, the V gene TRBV6-5; weak D call: TRBD2 (6 bases). V shed 7 bases and J shed 3 bases, with 13 bases lying between them. The CDR3 covers 13 residues. CDR1 is MNHEY and CDR2 is SVGAGI in the germline V gene. CDR3 DNA: TGTGCCAGCACGCGGTCGGGGGACTACGAGCAGTACTTC. Encoded protein: CASTRSGDYEQYF.

This chain connects TRBV6-5 to TRBJ1-1; D is unclear. CDR3 length: 16 residues. With 4 bases removed from V and 0 bases from J, the gap between germline ends came to 15 bases. Germline loops: CDR1 MNHEY, CDR2 SVGAGI. The CDR3 sequence is CASSSSPGAVNTEAFF. The CDR3, as DNA: TGTGCCAGCAGTTCGTCACCCGGTGCGGTGAACACTGAAGCTTTCTTT.

This clone occurred a few times. As DNA, the CDR3 is TGTGCCAGCAGCCCAAACCCAGGGGATTCACCCCTCCACTTT. It yields the protein CASSPNPGDSPLHF. This chain links TRBV9 with TRBJ1-6; weak D call: TRBD1 (6 bases). V was pared by 4 bases and J by 8 bases, with 13 bases between. The CDR3 is made up of 14 amino acids. Germline loops: CDR1 SGDLS, CDR2 YYNGEE. Full variable domain (remainder filled in from reference TRBV9 and TRBJ1-6): DSGVTQTPKHLITATGQRVTLRCSPRSGDLSVYWYQQSLDQGLQFLIQYYNGEERAKGNILERFSAQQFPDLHSELNLSSLELGDSALYFCASSPNPGDSPLHFGNGTRLTVT.

The CDR3 here is CASSRGNTIYF. In DNA form, the CDR3 reads TGTGCCAGCAGCAGGGGGAACACCATATATTTT. The chain uses TRBV6-5 and TRBJ1-3, with 7 bases that match TRBD1. With V trimmed by 6 bases and J by 7 bases, 0 bases remained unmatched. The germline V gene has CDR1 MNHEY and CDR2 SVGAGI. The CDR3 spans 11 residues.

The V gene is TRBV5-1, the J gene TRBJ2-6; 7 bases map to TRBD1. The V segment lost 10 bases and the J segment 2 bases; nucleotides outside the gene matches: 12. Germline values: CDR1 SGHRS, CDR2 YFSETQ. This CDR3 has 16 amino acids. CDR3 coding DNA: TGCGCCTCGGGAACAGGGGCTCAACCTGGGGCCAACGTCCTGACTTTC. As protein: CASGTGAQPGANVLTF. The whole variable domain, filled in from reference TRBV5-1 and TRBJ2-6, reads KAGVTQTPRYLIKTRGQQVTLSCSPISGHRSVSWYQQTPGQGLQFLFEYFSETQRNKGNFPGRFSGRQFSNSRSEMNVSTLELGDSALYLCASGTGAQPGANVLTFGAGSRLTVL.

The J gene is TRBJ2-3, the V gene TRBV18, with a tentative D call TRBD2 (5 bases). This CDR3 comprises 14 residues. From germline, CDR1 is KGHSH and CDR2 LQKENI. Trimming stripped 6 bases from V and 8 bases from J, with 18 bases between. CDR3 sequence (DNA): TGTGCCAGCTCGTACAACATCGGGGAAGGTACGCAGTATTTT. Translating gives CASSYNIGEGTQYF. Supplemented by reference TRBV18 and TRBJ2-3, the full variable domain reads NAGVMQNPRHLVRRRGQEARLRCSPMKGHSHVYWYRQLPEEGLKFMVYLQKENIIDESGMPKERFSAEFPKEGPSILRIQQVVRGDSAAYFCASSYNIGEGTQYFGPGTRLTVL.

The V and J genes are TRBV7-6 and TRBJ2-7, with 8 bases aligning to TRBD1. Trimming took 2 bases from V and 7 from J; bases not matched to a gene: 10. Germline V CDR1 and CDR2: SGHVS, FNYEAQ. The CDR3 length is 15 residues. The CDR3 DNA is TGTGCCAGCAGCTTATGGCAGGGGGCACGAGGGGAGCAGTACTTC. Translating it yields CASSLWQGARGEQYF. The whole variable domain, remainder taken from reference TRBV7-6 and TRBJ2-7, is GAGVSQSPRYKVTKRGQDVALRCDPISGHVSLYWYRQALGQGPEFLTYFNYEAQQDKSGLPNDRFSAERPEGSISTLTIQRTEQRDSAMYRCASSLWQGARGEQYFGPGTRLTVT.

This clone has just a few counts. The genes are TRBV4-2 and TRBJ2-5; possibly TRBD2 for D (6 bases). Germline V lookup: CDR1 LGHNA, CDR2 YNFKEQ. Trimming left V 0 bases short and J 1 base short, with 12 bases between. The CDR3 runs to 16 residues. CDR3 protein: CASSQDQRVPQETQYF. CDR3 DNA sequence: TGTGCCAGCAGCCAAGATCAGCGGGTGCCCCAAGAGACCCAGTACTTC.

This chain uses TRBV6-6 with TRBJ1-4, with 7 bases matching TRBD1. Trimming at V came to 7 bases and at J to 8 bases, leaving 10 bases not matched to a gene. The CDR3 runs to 14 residues. Per germline, CDR1 MNHNY and CDR2 SVGAGI (reference sequence). CDR3: CASNRQGVNEKLFF. The CDR3 DNA reads TGTGCCAGCAACCGACAGGGAGTAAACGAAAAACTGTTTTTT.

The genes are TRBV5-1 and TRBJ2-1; TRBD2 matches at 14 bases. After removal of 4 bases from V and 3 bases from J, the junction contained 9 bases not matched to a gene. The germline gives CDR1 SGHRS, CDR2 YFSETQ. CDR3 size: 18 residues. The CDR3: CASSAIGLAGGYYNEQFF. Written as DNA, the CDR3 is TGCGCCAGCAGCGCGATCGGACTAGCGGGGGGATACTACAATGAGCAGTTCTTC.

J is TRBJ2-2 and V is TRBV7-2; D not certain. The CDR3 contains 14 residues. CDR1 is SGHTA, CDR2 FQGNSA, per germline. V lost 2 bases, J lost 3 bases, and 7 bases lay in between. CDR3 in DNA: TGTGCCAGCAGCTTAATGAGAGACACCGGGGAGCTGTTTTTT. Amino acids: CASSLMRDTGELFF.

V usage is TRBV19 and J usage is TRBJ2-7, with D maybe TRBD2 (5 bases). Trimming shortened V by 0 bases and J by 6 bases, and 15 bases separated the two germline ends. CDR1 is LNHDA, CDR2 SQIVND, per germline (reference sequence). The CDR3 consists of 15 residues. The CDR3 DNA sequence: TGTGCCAGTAGTATAGATCCGGGAAGGTTTAGCGAGCAGTACTTC. This translates into CASSIDPGRFSEQYF.

There are a few counts of this clone. CDR3 loop: CASSPESSGTQYF. The CDR3 DNA sequence: TGTGCCAGCTCACCGGAGAGTAGCGGGACCCAGTACTTC. The J gene is TRBJ2-5, the V gene TRBV18; D might be TRBD2 (6 bases). Germline values: CDR1 KGHSH, CDR2 LQKENI. The CDR3 spans 13 residues. Deletions cut 3 bases from V and 7 bases from J, with 12 bases between. The variable domain in full, completed from reference TRBV18 and TRBJ2-5, reads NAGVMQNPRHLVRRRGQEARLRCSPMKGHSHVYWYRQLPEEGLKFMVYLQKENIIDESGMPKERFSAEFPKEGPSILRIQQVVRGDSAAYFCASSPESSGTQYFGPGTRLLVL.

In its sample, this clone was seen a few times. The chain links TRBV5-4 to TRBJ1-1, with D perhaps matching TRBD1 (6 bases). Between the trimmed V and J ends, which lost 3 bases and 1 base, there was a span of 10 bases. The CDR3 totals 14 residues. The germline V gene encodes CDR1 SGHNT and CDR2 YYREEE (reference sequence). The CDR3 protein is CASSSPGQNTEAFF. DNA of the CDR3: TGTGCCAGCAGCTCCCCGGGACAGAACACTGAAGCTTTCTTT.

This clone was detected a few times. J is TRBJ1-1 and V is TRBV10-3; no reliable D call. The germline V and J ends were trimmed by 2 bases and 8 bases, with 9 bases remaining between them. CDR1 is ENHRY, CDR2 SYGVKD, per germline. The CDR3 has 12 amino acids. CDR3 protein: CAISEPGREAFF. The CDR3, as DNA: TGTGCCATCAGTGAGCCGGGGAGGGAAGCTTTCTTT.

This sequence joins TRBV5-4 and TRBJ2-7; 9 bases are a match to TRBD1. The CDR3 covers 15 residues. CDR1 and CDR2 (germline): SGHNT, YYREEE (reference sequence). Trimming cost V 5 bases and J 4 bases; bases outside gene matches: 10. CDR3 sequence: CASRVHTGGEYEQYF. CDR3 DNA sequence: TGTGCCAGCAGAGTACACACAGGGGGCGAGTACGAGCAGTACTTC.

This clone was recorded a few times. V and J are TRBV29-1 and TRBJ1-1; D is undetermined. Trimming shortened V by 0 bases and J by 4 bases, and 9 bases separated the two germline ends. CDR3 length: 13 residues. From germline, CDR1 is SQVTM and CDR2 ANQGSEA. The CDR3 sequence is CSVEDRRGTEAFF. The CDR3 region has the DNA TGCAGCGTTGAAGATCGGAGAGGCACTGAAGCTTTCTTT. The full variable domain, in which reference TRBV29-1 and TRBJ1-1 provide the parts outside the CDR3, is SAVISQKPSRDICQRGTSLTIQCQVDSQVTMMFWYRQQPGQSLTLIATANQGSEATYESGFVIDKFPISRPNLTFSTLTVSNMSPEDSSIYLCSVEDRRGTEAFFGQGTRLTVV.

The V call is TRBV5-1, the J call TRBJ1-1; TRBD1 aligns across 8 bases. This CDR3 has 15 residues. The V gene end was trimmed by 3 bases and the J gene end by 3 bases; junction bases not matched to a gene: 7. CDR1 is SGHRS and CDR2 is YFSETQ in the germline V gene. The CDR3: CASSWTGTGDTEAFF. CDR3 DNA: TGCGCCAGCAGCTGGACAGGGACGGGGGACACTGAAGCTTTCTTT.

This clone was detected only a few times. The rearrangement uses TRBV25-1 and TRBJ2-5; 8 bases line up with TRBD2. The CDR3 covers 14 residues. Trimming cost V 8 bases and J 3 bases; bases outside gene matches: 8. CDR1 and CDR2 from the germline V gene are MGHDK and SYGVNS. The CDR3 loop is CASCNGGVEETQYF. DNA of the CDR3: TGTGCCAGCTGTAACGGGGGGGTAGAAGAGACCCAGTACTTC.

As regards this clone: Sequence at one end of the junction differs from germline and may be a read error. The genes are TRBV29-1 and TRBJ1-3, with D perhaps TRBD1 (5 bases). From germline, CDR1 is SQVTM and CDR2 ANQGSEA. The CDR3 has 13 amino acids. The CDR3: CSVARGSGNAIYF. The DNA of the CDR3 is TGCAGCGTAGCCCGGGGGTCTGGAAACGCCATATATTTT.

The chain couples TRBV11-3 to TRBJ1-6, with TRBD1 matching over 7 bases. This CDR3 is built from 17 residues. The V gene end was trimmed by 3 bases and the J gene end by 0 bases; junction bases not matched to a gene: 5. Germline V gene sequence: CDR1 SGHNT, CDR2 YENEEA. CDR3 sequence (DNA): TGTGCCAGCAGCTTGGCGGACAGGAGCTCCTATAATTCACCCCTCCACTTT. The encoded protein is CASSLADRSSYNSPLHF.